These T cell receptor beta chains were read from a single sample in a study of neurological immune-mediated disorders. Each CDR3 protein gets one entry after TCRdb re-called the 5' RACE reads with MiXCR. The table has around 38,000 distinct CDR3 sequences, about 14% seen once. Sequencing used CD4+ T cells from blood. These TCRs come from an older woman with HTLV-1-associated myelopathy (HAM/TSP). The CDR3 runs from the conserved cysteine through the conserved F or W. D genes are given only for firm matches. The size field reads how often the clone was seen (once, few, many) or a class if it is expanded.

CASTPASGGPRGTQYF TGCGCCAGCACTCCGGCCAGCGGGGGGCCACGGGGGACCCAGTACTTC TRBJ2-5 TRBD2 TRBV5-1 many
CASSGRTSGSTGELFF TGCGCCAGCAGCGGGCGGACTAGCGGGTCGACCGGGGAGCTGTTTTTT TRBJ2-2 TRBD2 TRBV5-1 many
CASSGVGAGDTQYF TGTGCCAGCAGCGGGGTCGGGGCGGGAGATACGCAGTATTTT TRBJ2-3 NA TRBV9 many
CSARRGSSNQPQHF TGCAGTGCTAGACGTGGGAGTAGCAATCAGCCCCAGCATTTT TRBJ1-5 NA TRBV20-1 few
CSARGSGTGIQPQHF TGCAGTGCTAGAGGGTCCGGGACAGGGATTCAGCCCCAGCATTTT TRBJ1-5 TRBD1 TRBV20-1 many
CASSLGARNQPQHF TGTGCCAGTAGTTTGGGGGCTCGAAATCAGCCCCAGCATTTT TRBJ1-5 NA TRBV19 few
CSAIIRDWSNGYTF TGCAGTGCTATAATTCGCGACTGGAGCAATGGCTACACCTTC TRBJ1-2 NA TRBV20-1 many
CASSPWGDRGDYEQYF TGTGCCAGCAGCCCGTGGGGGGACAGGGGGGACTACGAGCAGTACTTC TRBJ2-7 TRBD1 TRBV12-3/TRBV12-4 many
CASSQDGAAETQYF TGTGCCAGCAGCCAAGATGGGGCGGCAGAGACCCAGTACTTC TRBJ2-5 NA TRBV11-3 many
CASSPAGTGGTGELFF TGCGCCAGCAGCCCGGCCGGGACAGGGGGCACCGGGGAGCTGTTTTTT TRBJ2-2 TRBD1 TRBV5-1 many